This T cell receptor beta chain was documented in a study of regulatory T cells in long-lasting Graves disease (dated by TCRdb to the early 2020s). Regarding the research as a whole: To count as having persistent Graves' disease, a patient had to have received antithyroid drug treatment for over 5 years with TSH receptor autoantibodies remaining persistently positive. Persistent Graves' disease patients were compared with newly diagnosed Graves' disease patients by peripheral blood TCR sequencing and RNA sequencing. The study was conducted in China and was registered as a clinical trial. TCR sequencing covered some 13 persistent and approximately 20 newly diagnosed Graves' disease patients, around 35 samples in total. Antithyroid drugs had been taken for 10 to 13 years on average by persistent Graves' disease patients in the clinical cohort. What the research found in general, with its limitations: Only the TCR beta chain was sequenced and analyzed. As a limitation, the authors acknowledged that the small sample size may reduce accuracy. Persistent patients shared more public clonotypes among themselves (around 3,000) than newly diagnosed patients did (over 950). Because the primary lesion, thyroid tissue, could not be accessed, the study looked at peripheral blood alone. Persistent Graves' disease patients showed lower TCR Shannon entropy and fewer highly expanded clones than newly diagnosed patients, suggesting clonal expansion.

Note on this clonotype: The target of this receptor is not known. Per-base quality was not reported, and no clone a single base away is much larger than it.

The library was built by means of multiplex PCR. Sequenced using an Illumina HiSeq 4000. CDR3 regions were amplified by Arm-PCR with iRepertoire HTBI primers to construct TCR beta libraries. PCR products were gel purified before sequencing. Under the source paper's analysis protocol: Gene usage analysis of CDR3 amino acid clonotypes used the approximately 62 TRBV and around 14 TRBJ segments found across samples. COPE and FqMerger were used to merge filtered high-quality paired reads into contigs. BLAST was used to align contigs to IMGT TRBV, TRBD and TRBJ reference genes, with CDR3 defined following IMGT. Any clonotype with a frequency above 0.1% was classified as a highly expanded clone. Shannon entropy was used to measure repertoire diversity, and the Gini coefficient was used to measure V-J evenness. Public clonotypes were defined as clonotypes shared by more than one individual. The public reads were quality trimmed at Q25 with fastp and then assembled into clones with MiXCR by TCRdb, keeping productive beta chains. Here each entry gathers all rows of one CDR3 protein and keeps the most common genes and DNA. TCRdb assigned the V and J calls; the authors' analysis was not used. This sample has some 300,000 distinct CDR3 sequences in its table, and 20% to 25% of those were observed once. Together, the top ten hold more than 50% of the sample.

The sample's time point label, decoded: persistent/refractory GD, antithyroid drugs over 5 years with positive TRAb. For both TCR sequencing and RNA sequencing, RNA was extracted from PBMCs using TRIzol. The diagnosis of Graves' disease followed American Thyroid Association guidelines. Patients for the study were recruited at an endocrinology department in Xi'an, China. From each patient, 7.5 to 9.5 milliliters of peripheral blood was collected into an EDTA anticoagulant tube. Ficoll Paque Plus density gradient separation was used to isolate PBMCs, and no further T cell sorting was done. RNA quality was checked with an Agilent 2100 Bioanalyzer and agarose gel, and concentration with a NanoDrop 2000. The sample consisted of peripheral blood mononuclear cells (PBMCs), taken when the disease was refractory, from a patient treated with antithyroid drugs. The origin of this receptor is a female donor with Graves disease.

The DNA is TGTGCCAGCAGGCCATCCGGGACAGCCTACAATGAGCAGTTCTTC. Translated, this is CASRPSGTAYNEQFF. In this chain, TRBV6-2 or TRBV6-3 is recombined with TRBJ2-1, with 7 bases matching TRBD1. From the cysteine up to the phenylalanine, the CDR3 has a length of 15 residues. The only DNA kept is the CDR3, 45 bases in frame from the first base. Reading the germline V gene gives CDR1 MNHEY and CDR2 SVGEGT. For this chain, trimming is 6 bases at the V end and 2 bases at the J end, and the number of junction bases without a gene match is 7.